This T cell receptor beta chain appears in the sequencing data of a study of shared clonotypes between healthy human individuals. Each cell subset's genomic DNA was divided evenly among several immunoSEQ plates. The method was immunoSEQ multiplex PCR; TCRdb's version includes in-frame clones alone and lacks a portion of them. Counted here are approximately 1,500,000 clones, 98% occurring once; the ten biggest clones make up about 0.42%. Germline lookup yields CDR1 LNHDA and CDR2 SQIVND (reference sequence). The trim removed 3 bases at V and 4 bases at J, leaving 6 bases unmatched. This CDR3 has 15 amino acids.

Sequencing was performed on naive CD4+ T cells sorted from blood. Subset noted: CD45RA+ positively selected. The chain joins TRBV19 to TRBJ2-7; 10 bases match TRBD2. The clonotype was recovered from a man younger than 45 in good health. CDR3 sequence reads: CASSIAASGSYEQYF. As DNA, the CDR3 is TGTGCCAGTAGTATTGCTGCTAGCGGGAGTTACGAGCAGTACTTC.